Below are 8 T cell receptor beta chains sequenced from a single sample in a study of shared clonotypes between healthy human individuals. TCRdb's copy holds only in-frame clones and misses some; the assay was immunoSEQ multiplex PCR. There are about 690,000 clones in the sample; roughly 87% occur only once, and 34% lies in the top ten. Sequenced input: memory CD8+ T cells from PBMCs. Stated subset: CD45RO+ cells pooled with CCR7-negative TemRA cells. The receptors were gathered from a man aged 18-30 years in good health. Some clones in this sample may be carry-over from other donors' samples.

CDR3 sequence: CASSQDQGAGNTIYF. Here the CDR3 DNA reads TGCGCCAGCAGCCAAGATCAGGGGGCTGGAAACACCATATATTTT. The gene calls are TRBV4-1 and TRBJ1-3; 7 bases are a match to TRBD1. The CDR3 runs to 15 residues. J was trimmed by 2 bases and V by 0 bases; bases with no gene match: 1. Per the germline V gene, CDR1 is MGHRA and CDR2 is YSYEKL.

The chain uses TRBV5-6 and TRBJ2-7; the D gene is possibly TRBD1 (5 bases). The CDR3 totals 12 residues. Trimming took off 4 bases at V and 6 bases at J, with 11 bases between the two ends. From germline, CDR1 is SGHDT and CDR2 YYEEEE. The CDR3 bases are TGTGCCAGCAGCGTTTCAGGGTCCGAGCAGTACTTC. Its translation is CASSVSGSEQYF. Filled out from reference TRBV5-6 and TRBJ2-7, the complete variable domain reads DAGVTQSPTHLIKTRGQQVTLRCSPKSGHDTVSWYQQALGQGPQFIFQYYEEEERQRGNFPDRFSGHQFPNYSSELNVNALLLGDSALYLCASSVSGSEQYFGPGTRLTVT.

CDR3 in amino acids: CASSIEEARGGELFF. In DNA, the CDR3 is TGTGCCAGTAGTATTGAGGAGGCCAGGGGCGGGGAGCTGTTTTTT. The V call is TRBV19, the J call TRBJ2-2; perhaps TRBD1 as D (6 bases). V was trimmed by 3 bases and J by 7 bases, leaving 15 bases between them. Germline V gene data show CDR1 as LNHDA and CDR2 as SQIVND (reference sequence). This CDR3 contains 15 residues.

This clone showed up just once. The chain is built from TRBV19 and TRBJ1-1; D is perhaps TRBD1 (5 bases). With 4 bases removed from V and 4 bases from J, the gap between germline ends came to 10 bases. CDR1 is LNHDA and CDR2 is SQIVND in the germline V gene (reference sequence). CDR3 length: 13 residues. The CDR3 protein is CASSTAGGTEAFF. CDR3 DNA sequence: TGTGCCAGTAGTACGGCCGGGGGCACTGAAGCTTTCTTT.

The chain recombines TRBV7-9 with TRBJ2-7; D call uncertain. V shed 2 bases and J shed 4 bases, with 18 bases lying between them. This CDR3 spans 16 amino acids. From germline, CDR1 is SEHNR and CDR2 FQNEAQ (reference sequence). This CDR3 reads CASSLWYAQEEYEQYF. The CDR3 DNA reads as TGTGCCAGCAGCTTATGGTACGCTCAAGAGGAGTACGAGCAGTACTTC.

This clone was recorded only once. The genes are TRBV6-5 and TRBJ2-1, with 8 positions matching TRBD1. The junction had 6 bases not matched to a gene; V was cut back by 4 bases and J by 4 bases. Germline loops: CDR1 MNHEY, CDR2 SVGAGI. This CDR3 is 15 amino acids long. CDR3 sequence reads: CASSSETGAYNEQFF. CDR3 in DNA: TGTGCCAGCAGTTCCGAGACAGGGGCATACAATGAGCAGTTCTTC.

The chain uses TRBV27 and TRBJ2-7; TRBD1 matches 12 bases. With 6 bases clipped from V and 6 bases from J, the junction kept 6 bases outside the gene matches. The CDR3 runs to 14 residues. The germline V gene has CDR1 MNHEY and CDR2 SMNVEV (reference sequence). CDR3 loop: CASRPGQGAIEQYF. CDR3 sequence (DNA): TGTGCCAGCAGACCGGGACAGGGGGCCATCGAGCAGTACTTC.

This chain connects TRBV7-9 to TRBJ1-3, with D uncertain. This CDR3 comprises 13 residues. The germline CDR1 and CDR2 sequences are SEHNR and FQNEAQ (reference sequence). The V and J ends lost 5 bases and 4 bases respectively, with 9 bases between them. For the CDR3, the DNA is TGTGCCAGCAGCCCCCAGCCCGGAAACACCATATATTTT. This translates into CASSPQPGNTIYF.